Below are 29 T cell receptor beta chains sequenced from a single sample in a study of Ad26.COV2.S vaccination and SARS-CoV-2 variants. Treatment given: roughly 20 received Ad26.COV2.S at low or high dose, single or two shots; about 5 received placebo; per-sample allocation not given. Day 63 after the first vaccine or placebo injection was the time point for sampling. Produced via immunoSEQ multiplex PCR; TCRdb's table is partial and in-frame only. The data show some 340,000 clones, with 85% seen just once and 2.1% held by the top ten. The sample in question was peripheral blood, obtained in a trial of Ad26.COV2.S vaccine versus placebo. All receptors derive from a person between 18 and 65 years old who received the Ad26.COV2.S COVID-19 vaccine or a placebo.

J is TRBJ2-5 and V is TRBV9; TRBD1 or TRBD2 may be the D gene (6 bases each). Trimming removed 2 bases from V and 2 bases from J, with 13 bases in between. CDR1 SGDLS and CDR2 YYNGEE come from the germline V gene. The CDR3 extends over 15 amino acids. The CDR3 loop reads CASSVGGQTQETQYF. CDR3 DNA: TGTGCCAGCAGCGTTGGGGGGCAGACACAAGAGACCCAGTACTTC.

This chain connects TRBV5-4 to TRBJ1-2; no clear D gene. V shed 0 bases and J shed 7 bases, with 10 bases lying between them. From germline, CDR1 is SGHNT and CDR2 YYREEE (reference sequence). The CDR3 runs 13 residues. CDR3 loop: CASSLGRPGGYTF. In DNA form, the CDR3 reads TGTGCCAGCAGCTTGGGCAGGCCCGGTGGCTACACCTTC.

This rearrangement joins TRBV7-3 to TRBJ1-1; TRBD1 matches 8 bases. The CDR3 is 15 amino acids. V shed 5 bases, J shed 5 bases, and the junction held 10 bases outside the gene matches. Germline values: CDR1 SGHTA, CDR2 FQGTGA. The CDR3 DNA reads TGTGCCAGCAGCGGGCAGGGGGCCGGGTTTACTGAAGCTTTCTTT. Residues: CASSGQGAGFTEAFF.

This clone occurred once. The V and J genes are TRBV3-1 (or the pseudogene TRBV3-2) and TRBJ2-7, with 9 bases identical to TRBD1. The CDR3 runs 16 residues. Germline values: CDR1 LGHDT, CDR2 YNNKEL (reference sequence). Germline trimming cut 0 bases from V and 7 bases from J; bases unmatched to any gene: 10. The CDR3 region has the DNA TGTGCCAGCAGCCAAGATCTCGGACAGGGGAGTCGGGAGCAGTACTTC. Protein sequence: CASSQDLGQGSREQYF.

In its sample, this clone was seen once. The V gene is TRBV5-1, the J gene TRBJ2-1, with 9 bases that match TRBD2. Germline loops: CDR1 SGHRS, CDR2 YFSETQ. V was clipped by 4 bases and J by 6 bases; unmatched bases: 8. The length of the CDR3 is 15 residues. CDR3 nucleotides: TGCGCCAGCAGCCCATGGACTAGCGTGGTCAATGAGCAGTTCTTC. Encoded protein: CASSPWTSVVNEQFF.

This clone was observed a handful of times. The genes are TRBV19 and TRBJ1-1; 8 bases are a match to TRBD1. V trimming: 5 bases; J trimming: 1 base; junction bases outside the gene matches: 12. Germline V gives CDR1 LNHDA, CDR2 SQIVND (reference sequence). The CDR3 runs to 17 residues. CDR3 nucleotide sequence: TGTGCCAGTAGTCCAGGACAGGGAGTCTTATGGAACACTGAAGCTTTCTTT. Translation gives CASSPGQGVLWNTEAFF.

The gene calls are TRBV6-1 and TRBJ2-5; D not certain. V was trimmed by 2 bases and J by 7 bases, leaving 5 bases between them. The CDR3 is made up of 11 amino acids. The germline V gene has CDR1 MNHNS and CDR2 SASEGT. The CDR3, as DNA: TGTGCCAGCAGTGAAACCGCGACCCAGTACTTC. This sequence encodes CASSETATQYF.

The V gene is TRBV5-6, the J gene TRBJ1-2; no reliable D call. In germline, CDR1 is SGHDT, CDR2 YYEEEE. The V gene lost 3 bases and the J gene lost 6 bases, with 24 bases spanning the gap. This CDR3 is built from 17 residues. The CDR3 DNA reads TGTGCCAGCAGCTATATATATAGTGGGGTCTATTTGGATGGCTACACCTTC. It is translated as CASSYIYSGVYLDGYTF. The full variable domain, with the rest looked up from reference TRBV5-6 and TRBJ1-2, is DAGVTQSPTHLIKTRGQQVTLRCSPKSGHDTVSWYQQALGQGPQFIFQYYEEEERQRGNFPDRFSGHQFPNYSSELNVNALLLGDSALYLCASSYIYSGVYLDGYTFGSGTRLTVV.

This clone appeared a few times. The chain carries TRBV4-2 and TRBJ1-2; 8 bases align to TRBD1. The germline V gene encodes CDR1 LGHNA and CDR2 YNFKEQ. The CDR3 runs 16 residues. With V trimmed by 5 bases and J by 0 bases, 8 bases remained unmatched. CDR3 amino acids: CASSINDRGANYGYTF. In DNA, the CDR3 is TGTGCCAGCAGCATTAACGACAGGGGCGCTAACTATGGCTACACCTTC.

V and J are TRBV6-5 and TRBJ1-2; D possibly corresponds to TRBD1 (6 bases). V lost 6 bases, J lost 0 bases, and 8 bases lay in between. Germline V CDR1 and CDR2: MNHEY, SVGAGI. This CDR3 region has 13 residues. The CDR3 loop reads CASRRQANYGYTF. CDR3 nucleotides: TGTGCCAGCAGAAGACAGGCTAACTATGGCTACACCTTC.

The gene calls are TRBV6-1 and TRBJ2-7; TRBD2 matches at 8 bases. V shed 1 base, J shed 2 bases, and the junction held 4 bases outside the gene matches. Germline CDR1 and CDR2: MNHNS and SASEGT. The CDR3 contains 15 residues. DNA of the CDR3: TGTGCCAGCAGTGAAGGGCGGGGGGCTCCCTACGAGCAGTACTTC. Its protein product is CASSEGRGAPYEQYF.

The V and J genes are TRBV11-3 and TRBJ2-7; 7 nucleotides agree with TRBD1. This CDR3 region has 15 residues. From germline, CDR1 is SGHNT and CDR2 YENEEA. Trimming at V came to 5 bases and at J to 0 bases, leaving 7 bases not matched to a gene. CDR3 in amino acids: CASSNRGQSSYEQYF. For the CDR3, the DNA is TGTGCCAGCAGCAATAGGGGACAGAGCTCCTACGAGCAGTACTTC.

Here the CDR3 reads CSVLMGDIQYF. Written as DNA, the CDR3 is TGCAGCGTCCTCATGGGGGACATTCAGTACTTC. The chain recombines TRBV29-1 with TRBJ2-4; either TRBD1 or TRBD2 may fit D (5 bases each). This CDR3 is 11 amino acids long. Germline lookup yields CDR1 SQVTM and CDR2 ANQGSEA. With 6 bases removed from V and 8 bases from J, the gap between germline ends came to 11 bases.

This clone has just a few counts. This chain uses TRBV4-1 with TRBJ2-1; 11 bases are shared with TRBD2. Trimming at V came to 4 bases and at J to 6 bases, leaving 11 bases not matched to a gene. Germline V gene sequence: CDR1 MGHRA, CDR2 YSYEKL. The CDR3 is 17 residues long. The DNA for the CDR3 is TGCGCCAGCAGCCCCTCGAGGCTAGCGGGGGGCTCCAATGAGCAGTTCTTC. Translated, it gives CASSPSRLAGGSNEQFF.

In nucleotides, the CDR3 is TGTGCCAGCAGTCACCTCGAGATCGGGACAGCCAAAAACATTCAGTACTTC. It yields the protein CASSHLEIGTAKNIQYF. The J gene is TRBJ2-4, the V gene TRBV6-2 or TRBV6-3; D may be TRBD1 or TRBD2 (5 bases each). CDR3 size: 17 residues. V lost 5 bases to trimming and J lost 0 bases, with 17 bases between them. Germline loops: CDR1 MNHEY, CDR2 SVGEGT.

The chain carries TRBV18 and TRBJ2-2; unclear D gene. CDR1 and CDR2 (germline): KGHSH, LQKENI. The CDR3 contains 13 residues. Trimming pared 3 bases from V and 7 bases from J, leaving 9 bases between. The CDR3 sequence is CASSPSMDGELFF. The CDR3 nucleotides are TGTGCCAGCTCACCGTCCATGGACGGGGAGCTGTTTTTT. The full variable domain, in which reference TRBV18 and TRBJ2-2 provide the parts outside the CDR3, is NAGVMQNPRHLVRRRGQEARLRCSPMKGHSHVYWYRQLPEEGLKFMVYLQKENIIDESGMPKERFSAEFPKEGPSILRIQQVVRGDSAAYFCASSPSMDGELFFGEGSRLTVL.

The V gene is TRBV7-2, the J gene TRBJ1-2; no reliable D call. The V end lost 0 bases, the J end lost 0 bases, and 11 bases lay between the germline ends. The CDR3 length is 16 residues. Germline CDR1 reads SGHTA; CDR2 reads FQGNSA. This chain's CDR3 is CASSLAGGGSNYGYTF. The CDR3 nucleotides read TGTGCCAGCAGCTTAGCGGGTGGCGGGTCTAACTATGGCTACACCTTC.

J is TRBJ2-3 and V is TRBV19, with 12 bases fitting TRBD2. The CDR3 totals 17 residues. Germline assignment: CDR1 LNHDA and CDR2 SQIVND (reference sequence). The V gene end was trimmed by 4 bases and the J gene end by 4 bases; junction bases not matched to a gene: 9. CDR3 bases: TGTGCCAGTAGTAGGCTAGCGGGGGGGCCGAGCGCAGATACGCAGTATTTT. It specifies CASSRLAGGPSADTQYF.

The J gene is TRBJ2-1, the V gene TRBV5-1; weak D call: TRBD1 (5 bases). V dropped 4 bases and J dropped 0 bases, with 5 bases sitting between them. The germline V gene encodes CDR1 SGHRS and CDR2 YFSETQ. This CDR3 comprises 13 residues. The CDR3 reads CASSDSSYNEQFF. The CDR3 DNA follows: TGCGCCAGCAGCGACAGCTCCTACAATGAGCAGTTCTTC.

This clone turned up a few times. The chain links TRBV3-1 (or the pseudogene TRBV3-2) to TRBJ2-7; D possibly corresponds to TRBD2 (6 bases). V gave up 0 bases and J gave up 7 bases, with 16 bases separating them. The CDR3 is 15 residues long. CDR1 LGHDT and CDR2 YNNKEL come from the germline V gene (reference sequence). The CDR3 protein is CASSQDRQKTREQYF. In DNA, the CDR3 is TGTGCCAGCAGCCAAGATCGGCAGAAGACTAGGGAGCAGTACTTC.

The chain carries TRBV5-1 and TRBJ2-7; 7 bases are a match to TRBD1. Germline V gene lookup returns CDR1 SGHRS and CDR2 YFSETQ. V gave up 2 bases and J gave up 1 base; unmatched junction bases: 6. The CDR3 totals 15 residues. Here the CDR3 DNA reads TGCGCCAGCAGCTTCTCCGGCAGGGGGTCCTACGAGCAGTACTTC. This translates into CASSFSGRGSYEQYF.

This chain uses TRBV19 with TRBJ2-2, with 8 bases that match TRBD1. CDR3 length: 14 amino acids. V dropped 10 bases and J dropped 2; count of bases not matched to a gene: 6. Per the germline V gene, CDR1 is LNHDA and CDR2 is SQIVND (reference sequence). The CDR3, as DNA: TGTGCCACCCGGGACAGGCATAACACCGGGGAGCTGTTTTTT. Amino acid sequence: CATRDRHNTGELFF.

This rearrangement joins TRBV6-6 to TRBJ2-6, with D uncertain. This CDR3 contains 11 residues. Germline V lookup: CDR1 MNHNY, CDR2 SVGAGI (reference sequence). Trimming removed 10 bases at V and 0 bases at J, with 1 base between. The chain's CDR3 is CATSGANVLTF. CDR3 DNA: TGTGCCACCTCTGGGGCCAACGTCCTGACTTTC.

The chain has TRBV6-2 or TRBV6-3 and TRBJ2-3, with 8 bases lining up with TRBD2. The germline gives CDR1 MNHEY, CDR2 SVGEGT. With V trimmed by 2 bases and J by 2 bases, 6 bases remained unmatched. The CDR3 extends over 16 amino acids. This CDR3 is CASSYGGGGTTDTQYF. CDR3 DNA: TGTGCCAGCAGTTACGGCGGCGGGGGGACCACAGATACGCAGTATTTT.

The chain's CDR3 is CASSWTGGGNTGELFF. CDR3 nucleotides: TGTGCCAGCAGTTGGACAGGGGGCGGGAACACCGGGGAGCTGTTTTTT. The chain combines TRBV6-5 with TRBJ2-2; TRBD1 aligns across 11 bases. Germline V gene lookup returns CDR1 MNHEY and CDR2 SVGAGI. V lost 4 bases and J lost 1; bases outside the gene matches: 2. The CDR3 sequence is 16 residues long.

CDR3: CASSPRLAGGLDTQYF. The CDR3 bases are TGTGCCAGCAGTCCCAGACTAGCGGGGGGGTTAGATACGCAGTATTTT. V usage is TRBV28 and J usage is TRBJ2-3; 14 bases line up with TRBD2. After removal of 5 bases from V and 5 bases from J, the junction contained 6 bases not matched to a gene. The CDR3 extends over 16 amino acids. Germline V CDR1 and CDR2: MDHEN, SYDVKM. The entire variable domain, with the rest obtained from reference TRBV28 and TRBJ2-3, is as follows: DVKVTQSSRYLVKRTGEKVFLECVQDMDHENMFWYRQDPGLGLRLIYFSYDVKMKEKGDIPEGYSVSREKKERFSLILESASTNQTSMYLCASSPRLAGGLDTQYFGPGTRLTVL.

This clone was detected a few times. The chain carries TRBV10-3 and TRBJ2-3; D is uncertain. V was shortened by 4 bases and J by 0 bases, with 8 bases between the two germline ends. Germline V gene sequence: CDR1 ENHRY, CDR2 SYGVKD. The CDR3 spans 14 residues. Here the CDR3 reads CAISAQLSTDTQYF. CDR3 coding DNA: TGTGCCATCAGTGCCCAGCTGAGCACAGATACGCAGTATTTT.

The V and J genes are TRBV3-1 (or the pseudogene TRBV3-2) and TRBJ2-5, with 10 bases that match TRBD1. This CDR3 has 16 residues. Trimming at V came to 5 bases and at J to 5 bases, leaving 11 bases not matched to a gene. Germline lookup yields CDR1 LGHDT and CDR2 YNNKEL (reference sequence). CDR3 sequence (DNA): TGTGCCAGCAGCACCCCGGGACAGGGGAGGTTGGAGACCCAGTACTTC. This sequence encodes CASSTPGQGRLETQYF.

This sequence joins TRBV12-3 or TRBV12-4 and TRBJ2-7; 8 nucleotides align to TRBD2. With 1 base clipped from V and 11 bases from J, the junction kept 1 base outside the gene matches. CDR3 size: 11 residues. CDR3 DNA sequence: TGTGCCAGCAGTTTAGGGACTAGCAAGTACTTC. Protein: CASSLGTSKYF.